This T cell receptor beta chain emerged from a study of OX40 agonist ivuxolimab in advanced cancers. Turning to the study itself: Patients were treated with intravenous ivuxolimab, dosed at 0.01 to 10 mg/kg and infused every 2 weeks. People in dose escalation had one of these cancers: hepatocellular carcinoma, melanoma, renal cell or head and neck cancer.

Findings of the study overall: On average, CD8+ T cells showed a greater number of expanded clones than CD4+.

Remarks on this clone: The target antigen is unknown.

Trimming cost V 4 bases and J 4 bases; bases outside gene matches: 19. The CDR3 contains 18 residues. CDR1 is SGDLS, CDR2 YYNGEE, per germline. Data came from immunoSEQ multiplex PCR; TCRdb stores just in-frame clones and leaves some out. The sample consists of tens of thousands of clones, approximately 87% of them appearing once. This specimen was CD4+ or CD8+ T cells sorted from blood, taken in a trial of the OX40 agonist ivuxolimab. The rearrangement uses TRBV9 and TRBJ1-2; 7 bases are shared with TRBD1. The sequence came from an adult with an advanced solid tumor such as melanoma, head and neck, liver or kidney cancer. CDR3 coding DNA: TGTGCCAGCAGCATCCCACCCGGGACAGCCAATCAGGTCTATGGCTACACCTTC. This codes for CASSIPPGTANQVYGYTF.